Listed below are T cell receptor beta chains from one sample, sequenced in a study of cytomegalovirus exposure and HLA in healthy donors. Libraries were prepared by immunoSEQ multiplex PCR; TCRdb keeps only in-frame clonotypes and omits some of them. The sample holds approximately 180,000 clones, more than 60% seen once. Sequenced material: PBMCs. The origin of the receptors is a woman in her 30s in good health and CMV-seropositive. The CDR3 runs from the conserved cysteine through the conserved F or W. A D gene is named only where the DNA matches it firmly. Expanded clones get a size class; other rows say once, few or many, or leave the size out.

D gene,clone size,J gene,V gene,CDR3 protein,CDR3 DNA
TRBD1,.,TRBJ2-1,TRBV4-1,CASSPTGGLDNEQFF,TGCGCCAGCAGCCCAACAGGGGGTTTGGACAATGAGCAGTTCTTC
TRBD1,.,TRBJ2-2,TRBV30,CAWSLSGGAWVGELFF,TGTGCCTGGAGTCTATCAGGGGGCGCCTGGGTCGGGGAGCTGTTTTTT
.,.,TRBJ2-7,TRBV28,CASSFRLHHYEQYF,TGTGCCAGCAGTTTTAGACTACACCACTACGAGCAGTACTTC
.,.,TRBJ2-7,TRBV6-6,CASSYVGGAYEQYF,TGTGCCAGCAGTTACGTAGGGGGGGCCTACGAGCAGTACTTC
.,.,TRBJ2-3,TRBV19,CATSSWTADTQYF,TGTGCTACTAGCTCTTGGACGGCAGATACGCAGTATTTT
.,.,TRBJ2-3,TRBV19,CASSGRTSTDTQYF,TGTGCCAGTAGTGGACGGACTAGCACAGATACGCAGTATTTT
TRBD2,.,TRBJ2-7,TRBV27,CASSPSTSRYEQYF,TGTGCCAGCAGCCCCTCGACTAGCAGGTACGAGCAGTACTTC
.,.,TRBJ1-3,TRBV5-4,CASSLRQGSRNTIYF,TGTGCCAGCAGCCTTCGCCAGGGATCGCGAAACACCATATATTTT
.,few,TRBJ1-2,TRBV25-1,CASSEPDYGYTF,TGTGCCAGCAGTGAACCTGACTATGGCTACACCTTC
.,once,TRBJ2-1,TRBV5-1,CASSVSGVDNEQFF,TGCGCCAGCAGCGTTAGCGGAGTCGACAATGAGCAGTTCTTC
TRBD2,.,TRBJ2-1,TRBV27,CASSYVGGANEQFF,TGTGCCAGCAGTTACGTCGGGGGGGCTAATGAGCAGTTCTTC
TRBD2,.,TRBJ2-3,TRBV5-1,CASSLAGEVTDTQYF,TGCGCCAGCTCCCTAGCGGGAGAAGTCACAGATACGCAGTATTTT
.,once,TRBJ1-1,TRBV6-4,CASRDPGGTEAFF,TGTGCCAGCAGAGACCCGGGGGGCACTGAAGCTTTCTTT
.,.,TRBJ2-7,TRBV7-3,CASSLEGAYEQYF,TGTGCCAGCAGCTTAGAGGGAGCCTACGAGCAGTACTTC
.,.,TRBJ1-3,TRBV14,CASSLGLQHSGNTIYF,TGTGCCAGCAGCCTCGGACTCCAACACTCTGGAAACACCATATATTTT
TRBD2,few,TRBJ2-2,TRBV11-3,CASSLGIAGSTGELFF,TGTGCCAGCAGCTTAGGAATAGCGGGATCCACCGGGGAGCTGTTTTTT
TRBD2,.,TRBJ2-1,TRBV5-1,CASSPSTSGSRNEQFF,TGCGCCAGCAGCCCGTCCACTAGCGGGAGTAGGAATGAGCAGTTCTTC
.,.,TRBJ1-2,TRBV7-9,CASTSLRELVNYGYTF,TGTGCCAGCACCTCCTTGCGGGAGTTGGTTAACTATGGCTACACCTTC
.,.,TRBJ1-5,TRBV21-1,CASSKPGPSDRANQPQHF,TGTGCCAGCAGCAAACCGGGACCTTCGGACAGGGCCAATCAGCCCCAGCATTTT
.,.,TRBJ2-7,TRBV10-3,CASAEGDYEQYF,TGTGCCAGTGCCGAGGGCGACTACGAGCAGTACTTC
TRBD1,once,TRBJ1-5,TRBV6-5,CASSVDRGSNQPQHF,TGTGCCAGCAGTGTTGACAGGGGAAGCAATCAGCCCCAGCATTTT
.,once,TRBJ2-5,TRBV11-3,CASSLGLAEGARETQYF,TGTGCCAGCAGCTTAGGCCTGGCGGAAGGAGCACGGGAGACCCAGTACTTC
.,.,TRBJ1-4,TRBV9,CASSLFPSTNEKLFF,TGTGCCAGCAGCCTTTTCCCCTCAACTAATGAAAAACTGTTTTTT
.,.,TRBJ2-3,TRBV4-2,CASSPALWEGTDTQYF,TGTGCCAGCAGCCCGGCACTGTGGGAGGGCACAGATACGCAGTATTTT